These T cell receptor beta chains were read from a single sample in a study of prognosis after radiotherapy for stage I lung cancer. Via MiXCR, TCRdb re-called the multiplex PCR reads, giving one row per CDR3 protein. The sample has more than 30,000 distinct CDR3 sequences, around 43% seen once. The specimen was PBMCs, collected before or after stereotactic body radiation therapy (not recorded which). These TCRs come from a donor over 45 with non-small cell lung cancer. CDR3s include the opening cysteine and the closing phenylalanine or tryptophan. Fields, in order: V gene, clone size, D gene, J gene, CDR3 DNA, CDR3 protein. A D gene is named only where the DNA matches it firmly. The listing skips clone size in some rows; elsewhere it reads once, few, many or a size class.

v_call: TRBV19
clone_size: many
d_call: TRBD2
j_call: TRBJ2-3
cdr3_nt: TGTGCCAGTAGCCAAGGACTAGCGGGAGGACCAGATACGCAGTATTTT
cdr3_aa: CASSQGLAGGPDTQYF

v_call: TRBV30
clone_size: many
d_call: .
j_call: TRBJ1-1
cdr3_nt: TGTGCCTGGAGTACCTGGGTTGGCACTGAAGCTTTCTTT
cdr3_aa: CAWSTWVGTEAFF

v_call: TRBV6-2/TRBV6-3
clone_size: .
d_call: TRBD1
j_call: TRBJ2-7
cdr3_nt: TGTGCCAGCAGTGAAGGGGACAGATCCTACGAGCAGTGCTTC
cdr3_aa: CASSEGDRSYEQCF

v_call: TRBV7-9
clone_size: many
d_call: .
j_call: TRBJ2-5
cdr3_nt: TGTGCCAGCATCCCAGAAGGCAGGGGAGAGACCCAGTACTTC
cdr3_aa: CASIPEGRGETQYF

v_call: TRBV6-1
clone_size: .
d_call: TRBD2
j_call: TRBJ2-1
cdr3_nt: TGTGCCAGCAGGGGACTAGCGAGGTACAATGAGCAGTTCTTC
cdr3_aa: CASRGLARYNEQFF

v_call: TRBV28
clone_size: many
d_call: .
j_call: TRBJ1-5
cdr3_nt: TGTGCCACCAGAGGGGTAAGCAATCAGCCCCAGCATTTT
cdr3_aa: CATRGVSNQPQHF

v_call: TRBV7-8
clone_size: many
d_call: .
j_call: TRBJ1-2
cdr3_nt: TGTGCCAGCAGCTTAGTATCCGGGGGGAATGGCTACACCTTC
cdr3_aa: CASSLVSGGNGYTF

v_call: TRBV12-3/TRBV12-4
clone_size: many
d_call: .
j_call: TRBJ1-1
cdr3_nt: TGTGCCAGCAGCCGCCCACTCCCGGGGGCTGAAGCTTTCTTT
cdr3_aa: CASSRPLPGAEAFF

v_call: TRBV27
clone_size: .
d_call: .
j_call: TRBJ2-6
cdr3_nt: TGTGCCAGCAGTTTTACGGGTTCTGGGGCCAACGTCCTGACTTTC
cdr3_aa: CASSFTGSGANVLTF

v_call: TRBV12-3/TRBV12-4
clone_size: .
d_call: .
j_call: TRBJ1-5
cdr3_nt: TGTGCCAGCAGTTTGTGGCGAGGGTATCCCCAGCATTTT
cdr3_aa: CASSLWRGYPQHF

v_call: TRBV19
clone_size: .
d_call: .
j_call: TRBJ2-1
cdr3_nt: TGTGCCAGTAGTATAGAAGTTCGATGGACTGAGCAGTTCTTC
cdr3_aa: CASSIEVRWTEQFF

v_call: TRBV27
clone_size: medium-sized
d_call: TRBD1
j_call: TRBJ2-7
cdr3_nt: TGTGCCAGCAAAAGATCCGGGACAGGGATTTACGAGCAGTACTTC
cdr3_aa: CASKRSGTGIYEQYF

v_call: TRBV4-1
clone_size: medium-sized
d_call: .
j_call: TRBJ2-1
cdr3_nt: TGCGCCAGCAGCCCGCTAGGGCCAGGGACATTCGGCAATGAGCAGTTCTTC
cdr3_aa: CASSPLGPGTFGNEQFF

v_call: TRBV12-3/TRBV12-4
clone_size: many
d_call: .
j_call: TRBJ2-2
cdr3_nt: TGTGCCAGCAGTTTTGACAGCAGCACCGGGGAGCTGTTTTTT
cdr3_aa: CASSFDSSTGELFF

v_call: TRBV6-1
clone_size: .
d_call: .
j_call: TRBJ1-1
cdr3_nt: TGTTCCATCAGTCCAAACGAGTGGGAGTCGAACACTGAAGCTTTCTTT
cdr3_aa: CSISPNEWESNTEAFF

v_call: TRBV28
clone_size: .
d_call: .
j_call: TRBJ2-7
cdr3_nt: TGTGCCAGCAGTTTGTTCATGTCAGGGGATGGCGACTACTACGAGCAGTACTTC
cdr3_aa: CASSLFMSGDGDYYEQYF

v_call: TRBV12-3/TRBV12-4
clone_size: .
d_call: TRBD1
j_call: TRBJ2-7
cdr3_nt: TGTGCCAGCAGTTTAAGGGGGCAGCAGTACTTC
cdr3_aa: CASSLRGQQYF

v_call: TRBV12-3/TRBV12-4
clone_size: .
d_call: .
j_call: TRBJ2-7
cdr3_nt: TGTGCCAGCAGCTCACGGGCCCTGGGGGCCTACGAGCAGTACTTC
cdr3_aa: CASSSRALGAYEQYF

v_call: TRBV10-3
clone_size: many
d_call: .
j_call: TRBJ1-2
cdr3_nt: TGTGCCATACGGGGGGGCAGCCCTGACTATGGCTACACCTTC
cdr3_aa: CAIRGGSPDYGYTF

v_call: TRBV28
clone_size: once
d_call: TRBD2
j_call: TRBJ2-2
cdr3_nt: TGTGCCAGCAGTTTGCTATTTCGGGGGGGCCGGTCCGGGGAGCTGTTTTTT
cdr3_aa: CASSLLFRGGRSGELFF

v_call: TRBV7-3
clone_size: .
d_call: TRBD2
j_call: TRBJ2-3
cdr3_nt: TGTGCCAACAGCCAAGCGGGAGATACAGATACGCAGTATTTT
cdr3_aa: CANSQAGDTDTQYF

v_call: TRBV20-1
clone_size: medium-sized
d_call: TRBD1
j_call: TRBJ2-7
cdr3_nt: TGCAGTGCTAAAACAGGGGCCACCTACGAGCAGTACTTC
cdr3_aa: CSAKTGATYEQYF

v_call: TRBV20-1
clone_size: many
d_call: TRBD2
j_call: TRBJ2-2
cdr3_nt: TGCAGTGCTCCAGGACTAGCGGGGATGAACACCGGGGAGCTGTTTTTT
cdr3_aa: CSAPGLAGMNTGELFF

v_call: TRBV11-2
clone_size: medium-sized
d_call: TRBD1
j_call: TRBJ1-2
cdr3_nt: TGTGCCAGCAGCCCCAATCTTGGGACAGGGGGCGTTGGCTACACCTTC
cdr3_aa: CASSPNLGTGGVGYTF

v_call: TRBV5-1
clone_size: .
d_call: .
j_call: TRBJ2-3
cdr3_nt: TGCGCCAGCAGCTCCTCTCCTTCGGTATATACGCAGTATTTT
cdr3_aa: CASSSSPSVYTQYF

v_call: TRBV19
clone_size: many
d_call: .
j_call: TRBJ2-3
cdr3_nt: TGTGCCAGTACCCCGCGGGACCGCCCGGCAGATACGCAGTATTTT
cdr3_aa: CASTPRDRPADTQYF

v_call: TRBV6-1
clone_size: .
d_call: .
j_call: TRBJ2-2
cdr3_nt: TGTGCCAGCAGTGAAGAGTCGATCGGGGAGCTGTTTTTT
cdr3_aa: CASSEESIGELFF

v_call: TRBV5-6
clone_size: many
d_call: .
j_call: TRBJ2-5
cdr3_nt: TGTGCCAGCAGCTTGGTCGCTTCATACGCCCAAGAGACCCAGTACTTC
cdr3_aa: CASSLVASYAQETQYF

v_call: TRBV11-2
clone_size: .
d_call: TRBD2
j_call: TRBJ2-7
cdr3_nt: TGTGCCAGCAGCTTAGGAGGGACTACAGTAGGCTACGAGCAGTACTTC
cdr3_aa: CASSLGGTTVGYEQYF

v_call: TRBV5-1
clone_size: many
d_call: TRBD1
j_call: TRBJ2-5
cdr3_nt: TGCGCCAGCACCTCAGGGGGCCAAGAGACCCAGTACTTC
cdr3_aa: CASTSGGQETQYF

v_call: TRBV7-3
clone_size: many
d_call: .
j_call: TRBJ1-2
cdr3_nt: TGTGCCAGCAGCTCTTCAGGGAATGGCTACACCTTC
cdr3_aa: CASSSSGNGYTF

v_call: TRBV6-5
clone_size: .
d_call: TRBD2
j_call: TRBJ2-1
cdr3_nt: TGTGCCAGCAGTTCTACCCTCGGGGGGACCTACAATGAGCAGTTCTTC
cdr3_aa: CASSSTLGGTYNEQFF

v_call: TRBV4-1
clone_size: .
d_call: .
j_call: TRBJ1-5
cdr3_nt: TGCGCCAGCCCCGGAAGGGGGTTCAATCAGCCCCAGCATTTT
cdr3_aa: CASPGRGFNQPQHF

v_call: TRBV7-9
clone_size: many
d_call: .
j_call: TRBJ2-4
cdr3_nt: TGTGCCAGCAGCTCCGGCTGGTCTGGAGCCAAAAACATTCAGTACTTC
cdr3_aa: CASSSGWSGAKNIQYF

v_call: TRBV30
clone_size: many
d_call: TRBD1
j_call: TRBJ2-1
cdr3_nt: TGTGCCTTCGCCCGAACAGGGGGCGTGCAGTTCTTC
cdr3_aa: CAFARTGGVQFF

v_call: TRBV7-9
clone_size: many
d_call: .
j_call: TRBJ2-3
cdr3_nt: TGTGCCAGCTCTCCGGGGGACAGCACAGATACGCAGTATTTT
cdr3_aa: CASSPGDSTDTQYF

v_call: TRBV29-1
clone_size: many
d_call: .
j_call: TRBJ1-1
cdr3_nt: TGCAGCGTTGCCCACCTGGGGAACACTGAAGCTTTCTTT
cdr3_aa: CSVAHLGNTEAFF

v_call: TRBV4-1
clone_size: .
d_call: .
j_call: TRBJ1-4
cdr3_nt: TGCGCCAGCAGCCAAGGTGGCAGGGGAGAAGAAAAACTGTTTTTT
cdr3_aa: CASSQGGRGEEKLFF

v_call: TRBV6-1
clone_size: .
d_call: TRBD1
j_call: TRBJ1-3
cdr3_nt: TGTGCCAGCAGTGAGAACCTGGGGACAGGGGGTTTCGGAAACACCATATATTTT
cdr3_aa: CASSENLGTGGFGNTIYF

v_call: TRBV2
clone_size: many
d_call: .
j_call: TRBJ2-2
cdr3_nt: TGTGCCAGCATCCGGCTGGTCACCGGGGAGCTGTTTTTT
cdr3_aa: CASIRLVTGELFF

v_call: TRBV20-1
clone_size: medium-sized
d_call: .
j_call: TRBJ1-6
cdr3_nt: TGCAGTGTAAAGGGCTCCTATAATTCACCCCTCCACTTT
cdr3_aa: CSVKGSYNSPLHF

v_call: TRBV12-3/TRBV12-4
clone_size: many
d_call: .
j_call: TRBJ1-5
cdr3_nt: TGTGCCAGCAGGCCGGACGGACCAAATCAGCCCCAGCATTTT
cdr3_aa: CASRPDGPNQPQHF

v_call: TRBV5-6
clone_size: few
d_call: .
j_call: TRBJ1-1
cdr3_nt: TGTGCCAGCAGCTTAAGATGGACGGGGAACACTGAAGCTTTCTTT
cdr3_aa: CASSLRWTGNTEAFF

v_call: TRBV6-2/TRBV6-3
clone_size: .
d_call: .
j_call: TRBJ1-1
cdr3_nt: TGTGCCAGCAGTGCGGGGGGACGGTCTGAAGCTTTCTTT
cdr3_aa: CASSAGGRSEAFF

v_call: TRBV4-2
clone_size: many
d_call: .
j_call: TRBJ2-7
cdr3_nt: TGTGCCAGCAGCCAAGAAACGGGTAGGCTGGGATACTACGAGCAGTACTTC
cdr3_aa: CASSQETGRLGYYEQYF

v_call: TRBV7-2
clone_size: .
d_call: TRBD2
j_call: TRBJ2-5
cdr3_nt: TGTGCCAGCAGCTCCCGGACTAGCGGTCAAGAGACCCAGTACTTC
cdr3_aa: CASSSRTSGQETQYF

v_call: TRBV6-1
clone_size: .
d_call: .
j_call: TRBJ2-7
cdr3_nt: TGTGCCAGCAGACCCCGGATTACCTACGAGCATTACTTC
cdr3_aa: CASRPRITYEHYF

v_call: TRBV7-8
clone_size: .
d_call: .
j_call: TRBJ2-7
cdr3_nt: TGTGCCAGCAGCTTAGTTCAGGGAGTCGGCGAGCAGTACTTC
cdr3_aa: CASSLVQGVGEQYF

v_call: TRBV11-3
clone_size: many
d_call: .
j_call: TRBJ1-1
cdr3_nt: TGTGCCAGCAGCCATACAGGGACCACTGAAGCTTTCTTT
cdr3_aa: CASSHTGTTEAFF

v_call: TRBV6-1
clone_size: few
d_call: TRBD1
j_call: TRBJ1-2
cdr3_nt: TGTGCCAGCAGCTCAACAGGGGTTCATGGCTACACCTTC
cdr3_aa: CASSSTGVHGYTF

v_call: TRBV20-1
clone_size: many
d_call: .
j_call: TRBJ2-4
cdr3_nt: TGCAGTGCTAGAGATAAGGGGGTGGACATTCAGTACTTC
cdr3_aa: CSARDKGVDIQYF

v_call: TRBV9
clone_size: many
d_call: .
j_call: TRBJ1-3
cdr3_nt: TGTGCCAGCAGCGTAGAGGTGGGGTCTCCTAACTCTGGAAACACCATATATTTT
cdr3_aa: CASSVEVGSPNSGNTIYF

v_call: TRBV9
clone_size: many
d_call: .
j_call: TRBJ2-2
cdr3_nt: TGTGCCAGCAGCGTAGCTCTGGGAGGGGGCACCGGGGAGCTGTTTTTT
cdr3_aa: CASSVALGGGTGELFF